These 16 T cell receptor beta chains were all obtained from the same sample, sequenced in a study of blood T cells in healthy people across ages. For the second PCR, which ran for roughly 7 to 11 cycles, a sample-barcoded 5' primer and a J-beta primer mix were used. TCRdb re-derived calls from the 5' RACE reads in MiXCR, one entry per CDR3 protein. The sample records about 940,000 distinct CDR3 sequences, around 46% being singletons. Specimen: blood. The receptor set was obtained from a man aged 25 to 45 in good health.

The rearrangement links TRBV6-1 to TRBJ2-7; D is unresolved. V was clipped by 3 bases and J by 4 bases, with 13 bases between them. Germline values: CDR1 MNHNS, CDR2 SASEGT. The length of the CDR3 is 14 residues. The CDR3 loop is CASSDIGVSYEQYF. DNA of the CDR3: TGTGCCAGCAGTGATATAGGTGTCTCATACGAGCAGTACTTC.

CDR3 sequence: CASSFGTGGRNEQFF. The CDR3 nucleotides are TGTGCCAGCAGCTTCGGGACAGGGGGCCGAAATGAGCAGTTCTTC. This chain uses TRBV5-6 with TRBJ2-1; 12 nucleotides agree with TRBD1. The CDR3 is 15 residues long. The V segment lost 2 bases and the J segment 7 bases; nucleotides outside the gene matches: 4. The V gene's germline CDR1 is SGHDT and CDR2 YYEEEE.

For this clonotype: Possible read error: a much larger clone is one base away. The V call is TRBV5-1, the J call TRBJ1-2, with TRBD1 as a possible D gene (5 bases). V was trimmed by 3 bases and J by 8 bases, leaving 14 bases between them. Germline V gives CDR1 SGHRS, CDR2 YFSETQ. The CDR3 extends over 13 amino acids. DNA for the CDR3: TGCGCCAGCAGCTCGTCCAGGGCAGGAGGCTACACCTTC. Translating gives CASSSSRAGGYTF.

This chain connects TRBV7-9 to TRBJ1-4; D remains ambiguous. The V end was cut by 3 bases, the J end by 0 bases, with 5 bases between. Germline V gives CDR1 SEHNR, CDR2 FQNEAQ (reference sequence). The CDR3 sequence is 14 residues long. CDR3 in amino acids: CASSFLATNEKLFF. CDR3 nucleotides: TGTGCCAGCAGCTTCTTGGCAACTAATGAAAAACTGTTTTTT.

V gene TRBV7-9 combines with J gene TRBJ1-2; D possibly corresponds to TRBD1 (6 bases). Trimming took 3 bases from V and 7 from J, leaving 15 bases between them. Germline-derived CDR1 and CDR2 are SEHNR and FQNEAQ (reference sequence). This CDR3 comprises 14 residues. The CDR3 region has the DNA TGTGCCAGCAGCTTCGCCGGGACATCCACTGGCTACACCTTC. Its protein is CASSFAGTSTGYTF. Full variable domain (remainder filled in from reference TRBV7-9 and TRBJ1-2): DTGVSQNPRHKITKRGQNVTFRCDPISEHNRLYWYRQTLGQGPEFLTYFQNEAQLEKSRLLSDRFSAERPKGSFSTLEIQRTEQGDSAMYLCASSFAGTSTGYTFGSGTRLTVV.

This clonotype was seen a handful of times. A clone one base away is much larger, so this may be a read error. V gene TRBV28 combines with J gene TRBJ2-6; no clear D gene. V was clipped by 9 bases and J by 0 bases, with 15 bases between them. The germline CDR1 and CDR2 sequences are MDHEN and SYDVKM. The CDR3 loop spans 16 amino acids. The CDR3 here is CASGSGSGSGANVLTF. In DNA, the CDR3 is TGTGCCAGTGGGTCCGGCTCCGGCTCTGGGGCCAACGTCCTGACTTTC.

This clonotype has just a few counts. V and J are TRBV7-2 and TRBJ1-5; no clear D gene. The CDR3 totals 12 residues. With 5 bases removed from V and 9 bases from J, the gap between germline ends came to 11 bases. CDR1 is SGHTA, CDR2 FQGNSA, per germline. The CDR3 loop reads CASSTSTMPQHF. The CDR3 nucleotides are TGTGCCAGCAGCACTTCGACGATGCCCCAGCATTTT.

This chain uses TRBV3-1 with TRBJ1-5; D unresolved. Germline V gene data show CDR1 as LGHDT and CDR2 as YNNKEL (reference sequence). The CDR3 has 15 amino acids. V lost 1 base, J lost 9 bases, and 16 bases lay in between. The CDR3 region has the DNA TGTGCCAGCAGCCAAGGGGGAACGGCATCACGGCCCCAGCATTTT. Residues: CASSQGGTASRPQHF. Together with reference TRBV3-1 and TRBJ1-5, the CDR3 gives the full variable domain: DTAVSQTPKYLVTQMGNDKSIKCEQNLGHDTMYWYKQDSKKFLKIMFSYNNKELIINETVPNRFSPKSPDKAHLNLHINSLELGDSAVYFCASSQGGTASRPQHFGDGTRLSIL.

This clonotype turned up a few times. The chain links TRBV19 to TRBJ2-7, with D perhaps matching TRBD2 (5 bases). Germline V gene sequence: CDR1 LNHDA, CDR2 SQIVND (reference sequence). The CDR3 has 14 amino acids. The V and J ends lost 6 bases and 5 bases respectively, with 17 bases between them. The CDR3 loop reads CASRLVTGSHEQYF. Here the CDR3 DNA reads TGTGCCAGTAGGTTGGTCACGGGGAGCCACGAGCAGTACTTC.

This clonotype was found a few times. The V gene is TRBV9, the J gene TRBJ2-7; 7 bases are shared with TRBD1. Per germline, CDR1 SGDLS and CDR2 YYNGEE. This CDR3 contains 15 residues. Unmatched junction bases numbered 7, after V lost 4 bases and J lost 0 bases. CDR3 loop: CASSPAGTVSYEQYF. CDR3 coding DNA: TGTGCCAGCAGCCCGGCCGGGACAGTCTCCTACGAGCAGTACTTC.

This clonotype has only one observation. J is TRBJ2-3 and V is TRBV4-2; the match to TRBD2 covers 7 bases. With 1 base clipped from V and 2 bases from J, the junction kept 9 bases outside the gene matches. Looked up from germline, CDR1 is LGHNA and CDR2 is YNFKEQ. This CDR3 region has 17 residues. Here the CDR3 reads CASSQAWGGGLTDTQYF. The CDR3 DNA is TGTGCCAGCAGCCAAGCCTGGGGGGGAGGGCTCACAGATACGCAGTATTTT.

The gene calls are TRBV25-1 and TRBJ1-2; D is undetermined. This CDR3 contains 11 residues. The germline V gene has CDR1 MGHDK and CDR2 SYGVNS. The V gene lost 5 bases and the J gene lost 8 bases, with 9 bases spanning the gap. The CDR3 DNA is TGTGCCAGCAGTAAGCGAGGAGGCTACACCTTC. Translated: CASSKRGGYTF.

This clonotype was seen a handful of times. The chain's CDR3 is CATSSRDSQETQYF. DNA for the CDR3: TGTGCCACCAGCAGCCGGGACAGCCAAGAGACCCAGTACTTC. The chain has TRBV15 and TRBJ2-5; 7 positions match TRBD1. V shed 3 bases and J 1 base; nucleotides not matched to a gene: 2. The germline gives CDR1 LNHNV, CDR2 YYDKDF (reference sequence). There are 14 residues in the CDR3.

This chain links TRBV20-1 with TRBJ2-7; D might be TRBD2 (7 bases). This CDR3 spans 13 amino acids. Germline CDR1 and CDR2: DFQATT and SNEGSKA (reference sequence). V gave up 4 bases and J gave up 2 bases, with 12 bases separating them. CDR3 DNA sequence: TGCAGTGCTATCGGGGGGCTCGCCTACGAGCAGTACTTC. Encoded protein: CSAIGGLAYEQYF.

The J gene is TRBJ2-5, the V gene TRBV20-1, with D uncertain. V lost 3 bases and J 4 bases, leaving 6 bases between the germline ends. The CDR3 totals 11 residues. Per the germline V gene, CDR1 is DFQATT and CDR2 is SNEGSKA (reference sequence). CDR3 loop: CSARLIETQYF. The CDR3 nucleotides read TGCAGTGCTAGGTTGATAGAGACCCAGTACTTC.

This clonotype has a handful of counts. The rearrangement joins TRBV29-1 to TRBJ1-1; 9 bases are a match to TRBD1. From germline, CDR1 is SQVTM and CDR2 ANQGSEA. This CDR3 has 15 amino acids. The junction had 13 bases not matched to a gene; V was cut back by 6 bases and J by 5 bases. CDR3: CSVISGTGLRTEAFF. The CDR3 DNA sequence: TGCAGCGTGATTTCCGGGACAGGGCTGAGGACTGAAGCTTTCTTT.